Each of the 29 T cell receptor beta chains below was sequenced from the same sample in a study of naive CD8 T cells in extremely preterm neonates. Generated by immunoSEQ multiplex PCR, the TCRdb table keeps only in-frame clones and is missing some. The sample has 5,000 to 6,500 clones, approximately 96% seen once. The sequenced sample consisted of naive CD8+ T cells from blood. These receptors all come from a human donor in good health.

The rearrangement uses TRBV6-5 and TRBJ1-1; D unresolved. This CDR3 is built from 14 residues. Trimming shortened V by 5 bases and J by 4 bases, and 14 bases separated the two germline ends. Germline V gene sequence: CDR1 MNHEY, CDR2 SVGAGI. The CDR3: CASSPNLLGTEAFF. CDR3 in DNA: TGTGCCAGCAGTCCGAACCTACTAGGCACTGAAGCTTTCTTT.

This clone was found once. The rearrangement joins TRBV6-1 to TRBJ2-7; TRBD2 matches at 9 bases. Looked up from germline, CDR1 is MNHNS and CDR2 is SASEGT. With V trimmed by 4 bases and J by 2 bases, 9 bases remained unmatched. This CDR3 spans 16 amino acids. The CDR3 DNA reads as TGTGCCAGCAGTGCCAGACTAGCGGACGGTACCTACGAGCAGTACTTC. Its protein product is CASSARLADGTYEQYF.

The genes are TRBV4-1 and TRBJ2-1, with D possibly being TRBD2 (6 bases). This CDR3 spans 18 amino acids. V was trimmed by 3 bases and J by 5 bases, leaving 23 bases between them. Germline-derived CDR1 and CDR2 are MGHRA and YSYEKL. The CDR3 sequence is CASSQAPREAGANNEQFF. In DNA, the CDR3 is TGCGCCAGCAGCCAGGCACCCAGGGAGGCCGGGGCAAACAATGAGCAGTTCTTC.

The chain employs TRBV5-1 and TRBJ2-5; TRBD1 matches 7 bases. This CDR3 is built from 16 residues. V lost 0 bases and J lost 2; bases outside the gene matches: 7. Germline-derived CDR1 and CDR2 are SGHRS and YFSETQ. The CDR3 is CASSLVGLDRQETQYF. DNA of the CDR3: TGCGCCAGCAGCTTGGTGGGGCTGGACAGGCAAGAGACCCAGTACTTC.

The CDR3 nucleotides are TGTGCCAGCAGCCAAGGGTTAGCGGGGGGGCCGACCACCGGGGAGCTGTTTTTT. It translates to CASSQGLAGGPTTGELFF. The chain couples TRBV4-2 to TRBJ2-2, with 11 nucleotides matching TRBD2. Germline CDR1 is LGHNA and CDR2 is YNFKEQ. Trimming at V came to 1 base and at J to 4 bases, leaving 8 bases not matched to a gene. The CDR3 totals 18 residues.

The chain joins TRBV28 to TRBJ1-1; weak D call: TRBD1 (6 bases). V was pared by 2 bases and J by 0 bases, with 13 bases between. Germline V lookup: CDR1 MDHEN, CDR2 SYDVKM. CDR3 length: 16 amino acids. The CDR3 sequence: CASSLLRDTLNTEAFF. Here the CDR3 DNA reads TGTGCCAGCAGTTTACTGAGGGACACCCTGAACACTGAAGCTTTCTTT.

The chain is built from TRBV28 and TRBJ2-1; 9 nucleotides line up with TRBD2. The CDR3 loop spans 14 amino acids. The junction had 3 bases not matched to a gene; V was cut back by 3 bases and J by 6 bases. The germline V gene has CDR1 MDHEN and CDR2 SYDVKM. The CDR3 bases are TGTGCCAGCAGTTTGCTAGCGGGATTCAATGAGCAGTTCTTC. Encoded protein: CASSLLAGFNEQFF.

V and J are TRBV19 and TRBJ2-3, with D unclear. This CDR3 is 15 amino acids long. The germline V gene has CDR1 LNHDA and CDR2 SQIVND (reference sequence). Trimming cost V 3 bases and J 2 bases, with 12 bases left between them. The CDR3 coding sequence is TGTGCCAGTAGTATCCGAAGCTCCAACACAGATACGCAGTATTTT. Protein product: CASSIRSSNTDTQYF.

V and J are TRBV7-9 and TRBJ2-1; 8 nucleotides line up with TRBD2. The CDR3 covers 14 residues. V was pared by 4 bases and J by 7 bases, with 6 bases of the junction left unmatched. The germline V gene encodes CDR1 SEHNR and CDR2 FQNEAQ (reference sequence). CDR3 amino acids: CASSSPGGRNEQFF. The DNA of the CDR3 is TGTGCCAGCAGCTCCCCGGGAGGGCGGAATGAGCAGTTCTTC. Variable domain in full (rest from reference TRBV7-9 and TRBJ2-1): DTGVSQNPRHKITKRGQNVTFRCDPISEHNRLYWYRQTLGQGPEFLTYFQNEAQLEKSRLLSDRFSAERPKGSFSTLEIQRTEQGDSAMYLCASSSPGGRNEQFFGPGTRLTVL.

This sequence joins TRBV2 and TRBJ2-7, with TRBD1 as a possible D gene (6 bases). V was trimmed by 4 bases and J by 1 base, leaving 17 bases between them. Looked up from germline, CDR1 is SNHLY and CDR2 is FYNNEI. The CDR3 is 16 amino acids. CDR3 nucleotides: TGTGCCAGCAGTGGAATAAGGGACAAGGGGTCCTACGAGCAGTACTTC. This translates into CASSGIRDKGSYEQYF.

The chain joins TRBV13 to TRBJ1-1, with 9 bases matching TRBD1. The CDR3 sequence is 15 residues long. Germline-derived CDR1 and CDR2 are PRHDT and FYEKMQ (reference sequence). The J segment lost 3 bases and the V segment lost 5 bases, leaving 7 bases of the junction unmatched. CDR3 protein: CASSTEDRGYTEAFF. CDR3 nucleotides: TGTGCCAGCAGCACAGAGGACAGGGGATACACTGAAGCTTTCTTT. The full variable domain, in which reference TRBV13 and TRBJ1-1 provide the parts outside the CDR3, is AAGVIQSPRHLIKEKRETATLKCYPIPRHDTVYWYQQGPGQDPQFLISFYEKMQSDKGSIPDRFSAQQFSDYHSELNMSSLELGDSALYFCASSTEDRGYTEAFFGQGTRLTVV.

This clone occurred once. V gene TRBV7-9 combines with J gene TRBJ1-2, with D maybe TRBD1 (5 bases). From germline, CDR1 is SEHNR and CDR2 FQNEAQ (reference sequence). Between the trimmed V and J ends, which lost 5 bases and 5 bases, there was a span of 9 bases. The CDR3 covers 12 residues. In DNA, the CDR3 is TGTGCCAGCAGCAATGGGGGGTATGGCTACACCTTC. Amino acids: CASSNGGYGYTF.

The chain employs TRBV27 and TRBJ2-7; maybe TRBD1 (6 bases). The V end lost 8 bases, the J end lost 6 bases, and 14 bases lay between the germline ends. Per the germline V gene, CDR1 is MNHEY and CDR2 is SMNVEV (reference sequence). The CDR3 runs to 12 residues. CDR3 region: CASGVQGFEQYF. Here the CDR3 DNA reads TGTGCCAGCGGGGTACAGGGCTTCGAGCAGTACTTC.

The chain combines TRBV5-1 with TRBJ2-1; TRBD2 agrees at 15 bases. This CDR3 contains 17 residues. Germline values: CDR1 SGHRS, CDR2 YFSETQ. With V trimmed by 4 bases and J by 6 bases, 8 bases remained unmatched. The CDR3 reads CASSPRTSGGASNEQFF. DNA for the CDR3: TGCGCCAGCAGCCCACGGACTAGCGGGGGGGCCTCCAATGAGCAGTTCTTC.

The chain has TRBV5-4 and TRBJ2-5; 14 bases map to TRBD2. After removal of 0 bases from V and 7 bases from J, the junction contained 5 bases not matched to a gene. The CDR3 length is 16 residues. The V gene's germline CDR1 is SGHNT and CDR2 YYREEE (reference sequence). The CDR3 region has the DNA TGTGCCAGCAGCTTGGGGACTAGCGGGAGGCTGGCGACCCAGTACTTC. Translating gives CASSLGTSGRLATQYF.

Points on this clone: The junction differs from germline at one of its ends, possibly a read error. The CDR3 DNA sequence: TGTGCCAGCAGCCTAGACAGGGGAGGGAGTGAAAAACTGTTTTTT. Its protein product is CASSLDRGGSEKLFF. The chain couples TRBV11-2 to TRBJ1-4; the match to TRBD1 covers 8 bases. The CDR3 contains 15 residues. Germline CDR1 is SGHAT and CDR2 is FQNNGV.

The CDR3 protein is CASSGRTLAIEGYTF. The DNA for the CDR3 is TGTGCCAGCAGCGGCAGGACCCTAGCCATAGAGGGCTACACCTTC. V is TRBV9 and J is TRBJ1-2; D not resolved. CDR3 length equals 15 residues. Deletions cut 3 bases from V and 8 bases from J, with 20 bases between. Germline loops: CDR1 SGDLS, CDR2 YYNGEE.

This clone was recorded once. This chain joins TRBV9 and TRBJ2-1, with D tentatively TRBD1 (6 bases). V gave up 4 bases and J gave up 7 bases, with 12 bases separating them. Looked up from germline, CDR1 is SGDLS and CDR2 is YYNGEE. This CDR3 has 13 residues. The CDR3 DNA is TGTGCCAGCAGCCGAGGACAGCCTAATGAGCAGTTCTTC. Protein sequence: CASSRGQPNEQFF.

The J gene is TRBJ2-7, the V gene TRBV4-2, with D maybe TRBD2 (6 bases). CDR1 and CDR2 from the germline V gene are LGHNA and YNFKEQ. Trimming cost V 4 bases and J 7 bases, with 17 bases left between them. The CDR3 is 14 residues long. The chain's CDR3 is CASSPVPGVREQYF. For the CDR3, the DNA is TGTGCCAGCAGCCCAGTTCCGGGGGTGAGGGAGCAGTACTTC.

This chain uses TRBV6-6 with TRBJ2-7, with TRBD2 matching 9 bases. V lost 0 bases, J lost 0 bases, and 3 bases stayed unmatched. The CDR3 extends over 16 amino acids. CDR1 and CDR2 (germline): MNHNY, SVGAGI (reference sequence). The CDR3 protein is CASSYSAGGDSYEQYF. DNA for the CDR3: TGTGCCAGCAGTTACTCGGCGGGAGGGGACTCCTACGAGCAGTACTTC.

The table lists this clone with a count of one. The V and J genes are TRBV2 and TRBJ2-3; 9 bases fit TRBD2. The CDR3 is made up of 14 amino acids. Germline assignment: CDR1 SNHLY and CDR2 FYNNEI. V lost 7 bases, J lost 4 bases, and 6 bases stayed unmatched. This CDR3 reads CASTPGLAADTQYF. DNA of the CDR3: TGTGCCAGCACTCCGGGACTAGCAGCAGATACGCAGTATTTT.

A few counts support this clone. The chain is built from TRBV2 and TRBJ1-1; 8 nucleotides match TRBD1. The CDR3 extends over 13 amino acids. CDR1 is SNHLY, CDR2 FYNNEI, per germline. The J segment lost 1 base and the V segment lost 11 bases, leaving 6 bases of the junction unmatched. The CDR3 DNA is TGTGCCGGAAACAGGGGGTCGAACACTGAAGCTTTCTTT. This encodes CAGNRGSNTEAFF.

Of note for this clone: The junction departs from germline at one end; a sequencing error may be responsible. Other DNA sequences in this specimen translate into the identical CDR3. CDR3 coding DNA: TGTGCCAGCAGTTTAGTGGGACAGGGTAGGCAGCCCCAGCACTTT. Translated, it gives CASSLVGQGRQPQHF. The genes are TRBV27 and TRBJ1-5; 9 nucleotides align to TRBD1. The CDR3 spans 15 residues. CDR1 is MNHEY and CDR2 is SMNVEV in the germline V gene (reference sequence).

This chain links TRBV5-8 with TRBJ1-4, with 7 bases aligning to TRBD1. The CDR3 contains 15 residues. Germline V gives CDR1 SGHTS, CDR2 YDEGEE. V was pared by 4 bases and J by 0 bases, with 3 bases of the junction left unmatched. The CDR3, as DNA: TGTGCCAGCAGCCCGGGACAGACAACTAATGAAAAACTGTTTTTT. Amino acids: CASSPGQTTNEKLFF. The full variable domain, in which reference TRBV5-8 and TRBJ1-4 provide the parts outside the CDR3, is EAGVTQSPTHLIKTRGQQATLRCSPISGHTSVYWYQQALGLGLQFLLWYDEGEERNRGNFPPRFSGRQFPNYSSELNVNALELEDSALYLCASSPGQTTNEKLFFGSGTQLSVL.

This clone was seen a single time. V is TRBV7-8 and J is TRBJ2-5, with TRBD2 matching over 7 bases. V trimming: 1 base; J trimming: 1 base; junction bases outside the gene matches: 6. This CDR3 contains 16 residues. The germline V gene has CDR1 SGHVS and CDR2 FQNEAQ. CDR3 sequence reads: CASSLVIAGGQETQYF. The DNA of the CDR3 is TGTGCCAGCAGCTTAGTGATAGCGGGCGGCCAAGAGACCCAGTACTTC.

The V call is TRBV4-1, the J call TRBJ1-5; D gene unclear. Germline V gene data show CDR1 as MGHRA and CDR2 as YSYEKL. CDR3 size: 13 residues. Trimming removed 0 bases from V and 5 bases from J, with 5 bases in between. CDR3 protein: CASSQDRDQPQHF. CDR3 nucleotides: TGCGCCAGCAGCCAAGATCGGGATCAGCCCCAGCATTTT.

The CDR3 DNA is TGTGCCACCAGCAGAGAAAGCGGGGGGGCCTACAATGAGCAGTTCTTC. Translating it yields CATSRESGGAYNEQFF. This chain joins TRBV15 and TRBJ2-1; 10 positions agree with TRBD2. The V gene's germline CDR1 is LNHNV and CDR2 YYDKDF (reference sequence). Trimming removed 0 bases from V and 2 bases from J; junction bases left unmatched: 1. The CDR3 loop spans 16 amino acids.

V and J are TRBV27 and TRBJ2-5; D not resolved. Germline-derived CDR1 and CDR2 are MNHEY and SMNVEV (reference sequence). There are 16 residues in the CDR3. The ends were cut back, 8 bases at V and 0 bases at J, with 19 bases in the middle. CDR3 in DNA: TGTGCCAGCTCTCCCATCCCCACTGCGTACCAAGAGACCCAGTACTTC. Translating gives CASSPIPTAYQETQYF.

The rearrangement uses TRBV28 and TRBJ2-7, with unresolved D. CDR1 is MDHEN, CDR2 SYDVKM, per germline. The CDR3 loop spans 15 amino acids. V lost 1 base to trimming and J lost 2 bases, with 12 bases between them. DNA of the CDR3: TGTGCCAGCAGTTTATTCGGCGGAGCTACCTACGAGCAGTACTTC. Amino acid sequence: CASSLFGGATYEQYF.